The T cell receptor beta chain under discussion was sequenced for a study of T cell changes during pregnancy in multiple sclerosis. Germline V CDR1 and CDR2: ENHRY, SYGVKD. The CDR3 consists of 14 residues. After removal of 6 bases from V and 1 base from J, the junction contained 4 bases not matched to a gene. The data were produced by immunoSEQ multiplex PCR, yet TCRdb's version contains in-frame clones alone and is incomplete. This sample carries around 100,000 clones, roughly 90% of them seen once, and the ten largest clones take more than 1.5%. This receptor was identified in a female donor with multiple sclerosis, enrolled in a pregnancy study. The sequencing here drew on peripheral blood, taken after pregnancy. The chain is built from TRBV10-3 and TRBJ1-1; 8 bases agree with TRBD1. For the CDR3, the DNA is TGTGCCATCAGGGTCAGGGGGCCGAACACTGAAGCTTTCTTT. This encodes CAIRVRGPNTEAFF.